One sample yielded the 31 T cell receptor beta chains listed below, sequenced in a study of blood T cell repertoires in COVID-19. The protocol was immunoSEQ multiplex PCR, while the TCRdb copy is restricted to in-frame clones and leaves out a portion. The sample holds approximately 360,000 clones, roughly 88% seen once. The sequenced material came from PBMCs or T cells enriched from blood (not recorded which). The receptors stem from a woman in her 30s with acute COVID-19.

The chain employs TRBV27 and TRBJ1-2; D is undetermined. V was trimmed by 4 bases and J by 8 bases, leaving 17 bases between them. The CDR3 runs to 14 residues. CDR1 MNHEY and CDR2 SMNVEV come from the germline V gene (reference sequence). This chain's CDR3 is CASSSTGNVRGYTF. CDR3 bases: TGTGCCAGCAGTTCCACGGGGAATGTCAGGGGCTACACCTTC.

The chain combines TRBV4-2 with TRBJ2-3; 13 bases are a match to TRBD2. V lost 0 bases and J lost 3; bases outside the gene matches: 9. CDR3 length: 19 amino acids. Per germline, CDR1 LGHNA and CDR2 YNFKEQ. The CDR3 protein is CASSQEGTSGDFGTDTQYF. The CDR3 nucleotides read TGTGCCAGCAGCCAAGAGGGGACTAGCGGGGACTTCGGAACAGATACGCAGTATTTT.

The rearrangement uses TRBV2 and TRBJ1-5; 12 positions match TRBD1. Germline V gene sequence: CDR1 SNHLY, CDR2 FYNNEI. The V gene end was trimmed by 6 bases and the J gene end by 5 bases; junction bases not matched to a gene: 8. CDR3 length: 16 amino acids. The CDR3 nucleotides read TGTGCCAGCAGAGTTGGGACAGGGGGCTTCGATCAGCCCCAGCATTTT. This translates into CASRVGTGGFDQPQHF.

The genes are TRBV19 and TRBJ1-5; D is unresolved. With 3 bases removed from V and 4 bases from J, the gap between germline ends came to 13 bases. This CDR3 spans 15 amino acids. Germline assignment: CDR1 LNHDA and CDR2 SQIVND (reference sequence). CDR3 protein: CASSILVESNQPQHF. CDR3 DNA: TGTGCCAGTAGTATTCTGGTTGAGTCTAATCAGCCCCAGCATTTT.

V usage is TRBV7-2 and J usage is TRBJ1-2, with 8 positions matching TRBD1. The V and J ends lost 2 bases and 4 bases, in that order; junction bases with no gene match: 9. The germline V gene has CDR1 SGHTA and CDR2 FQGNSA. CDR3 length: 16 amino acids. The CDR3 loop is CASSLIDRGDSYGYTF. In DNA form, the CDR3 reads TGTGCCAGCAGCTTAATAGACAGGGGAGATTCCTATGGCTACACCTTC.

This clone showed up just a few times. The genes are TRBV25-1 and TRBJ2-1; 10 bases fit TRBD1. Germline V gene data show CDR1 as MGHDK and CDR2 as SYGVNS. The CDR3 is made up of 16 amino acids. Germline trimming cut 7 bases from V and 2 bases from J; bases unmatched to any gene: 8. The CDR3 sequence is CASTLSGTGAYNEQFF. Written as DNA, the CDR3 is TGTGCCAGCACCCTATCCGGGACAGGGGCCTACAATGAGCAGTTCTTC.

Note on this clone: The sample contains more than one DNA sequence encoding this CDR3. The chain joins TRBV5-6 to TRBJ1-2; 9 nucleotides align to TRBD1. Germline V gives CDR1 SGHDT, CDR2 YYEEEE. The length of the CDR3 is 13 residues. V lost 2 bases to trimming and J lost 7 bases; unmatched junction nucleotides: 3. The CDR3 sequence is CASSFGQGSGYTF. The CDR3 DNA follows: TGTGCCAGCAGCTTTGGACAGGGGAGTGGCTACACCTTC.

The chain joins TRBV18 to TRBJ1-2, with D hard to call. Trimming left V 2 bases short and J 3 bases short, with 7 bases between. CDR1 is KGHSH, CDR2 LQKENI, per germline. CDR3 length: 13 amino acids. CDR3 amino acids: CASSPMEDYGYTF. The DNA for the CDR3 is TGTGCCAGCTCACCAATGGAGGACTATGGCTACACCTTC.

The chain combines TRBV9 with TRBJ2-7, with D possibly matching TRBD1 (5 bases). The CDR3 covers 13 residues. CDR1 is SGDLS and CDR2 is YYNGEE in the germline V gene. The V and J ends lost 0 bases and 6 bases respectively, with 10 bases between them. The CDR3 DNA reads as TGTGCCAGCAGCGTAGATAGGGGAACCGAGCAGTACTTC. It yields the protein CASSVDRGTEQYF. Full variable domain (remainder filled in from reference TRBV9 and TRBJ2-7): DSGVTQTPKHLITATGQRVTLRCSPRSGDLSVYWYQQSLDQGLQFLIQYYNGEERAKGNILERFSAQQFPDLHSELNLSSLELGDSALYFCASSVDRGTEQYFGPGTRLTVT.

This clone was detected once. V and J are TRBV4-1 and TRBJ1-1; D is possibly TRBD1 (6 bases). The CDR3 length is 13 residues. V shed 9 bases and J shed 10 bases, with 21 bases lying between them. The germline CDR1 and CDR2 sequences are MGHRA and YSYEKL. For the CDR3, the DNA is TGCGCCAGGGAAAGGGTCAACAGGGTTGCAGCTTTCTTT. Translation gives CARERVNRVAAFF.

The J gene is TRBJ2-3, the V gene TRBV9, with 12 nucleotides matching TRBD2. Trimming cost V 2 bases and J 5 bases; bases outside gene matches: 6. The CDR3 is 16 amino acids. Germline V lookup: CDR1 SGDLS, CDR2 YYNGEE. The CDR3 is CASSVSSGGAGDTQYF. CDR3 nucleotides: TGTGCCAGCAGCGTCTCTAGCGGGGGGGCTGGAGATACGCAGTATTTT.

This chain links TRBV7-9 with TRBJ2-7, with 8 bases that match TRBD1. The germline V gene has CDR1 SEHNR and CDR2 FQNEAQ (reference sequence). V shed 3 bases and J 4 bases; nucleotides not matched to a gene: 2. This CDR3 comprises 13 residues. The CDR3 bases are TGTGCCAGCAGCTTGCAGGGGGCTTACGAGCAGTACTTC. Its translation is CASSLQGAYEQYF.

In regard to this clone: The sample holds other DNA sequences that translate to the same CDR3. The rearrangement joins TRBV30 to TRBJ1-1; D uncertain. The CDR3 extends over 14 amino acids. Germline V gives CDR1 GTSNPN, CDR2 SVGIG (reference sequence). V gave up 0 bases and J gave up 0 bases, with 8 bases separating them. Here the CDR3 reads CAWSVSGVNTEAFF. The CDR3 nucleotides are TGTGCCTGGAGTGTGAGCGGGGTGAACACTGAAGCTTTCTTT.

This clone was recorded a few times. The J gene is TRBJ1-2, the V gene TRBV4-1; D gene unclear. Trimming removed 4 bases at V and 8 bases at J, with 23 bases between. The length of the CDR3 is 16 residues. Germline CDR1 and CDR2: MGHRA and YSYEKL. CDR3 amino acids: CASSRQAKGPEGGYTF. As DNA, the CDR3 is TGCGCCAGCAGCCGTCAAGCCAAGGGCCCGGAGGGCGGCTACACCTTC.

The chain recombines TRBV7-2 with TRBJ1-2; the match to TRBD1 covers 9 bases. Unmatched junction bases numbered 5, after V lost 3 bases and J lost 6 bases. The CDR3 is 14 residues long. Germline V gene sequence: CDR1 SGHTA, CDR2 FQGNSA. Written as DNA, the CDR3 is TGTGCCAGCAGCTTCTTACAGGGGGCGGATGGCTACACCTTC. Its translation is CASSFLQGADGYTF.

The rearrangement links TRBV7-2 to TRBJ1-5; 10 bases agree with TRBD1. CDR3 length equals 14 residues. Germline assignment: CDR1 SGHTA and CDR2 FQGNSA. V was clipped by 5 bases and J by 9 bases; unmatched bases: 7. For the CDR3, the DNA is TGTGCCAGCAGCGCCGGACAGGGGGATCGGCCCCAGCATTTT. Translation: CASSAGQGDRPQHF. Based on the CDR3 plus reference TRBV7-2 and TRBJ1-5, the full variable domain is GAGVSQSPSNKVTEKGKDVELRCDPISGHTALYWYRQSLGQGLEFLIYFQGNSAPDKSGLPSDRFSAERTGGSVSTLTIQRTQQEDSAVYLCASSAGQGDRPQHFGDGTRLSIL.

V and J are TRBV5-1 and TRBJ1-4, with 7 bases fitting TRBD1. V lost 3 bases, J lost 5 bases, and 7 bases stayed unmatched. Per the germline V gene, CDR1 is SGHRS and CDR2 is YFSETQ. The CDR3 is made up of 15 amino acids. In nucleotides, the CDR3 is TGCGCCAGCAGCTGGGGGGACAGACAAAATGAAAAACTGTTTTTT. Residues: CASSWGDRQNEKLFF.

The chain is built from TRBV9 and TRBJ2-7, with a tentative D call TRBD2 (6 bases). V shed 0 bases and J shed 7 bases, with 23 bases lying between them. Germline CDR1 SGDLS, CDR2 YYNGEE. CDR3 length: 17 residues. The CDR3 DNA follows: TGTGCCAGCAGCGTAGATTCGAGGATGGAGGGATTGGGAGAGCAGTACTTC. Protein: CASSVDSRMEGLGEQYF.

This clone appeared a single time. This chain uses TRBV7-3 with TRBJ2-1, with D uncertain. Germline V gene data show CDR1 as SGHTA and CDR2 as FQGTGA. V was pared by 1 base and J by 1 base, with 11 bases between. There are 16 residues in the CDR3. The DNA of the CDR3 is TGTGCCAGCAGCTTAATTGTTGCGCGATCCTACAATGAGCAGTTCTTC. The encoded protein is CASSLIVARSYNEQFF.

The J gene is TRBJ2-1, the V gene TRBV24-1; TRBD2 might be the D (7 bases). Trimming stripped 3 bases from V and 9 bases from J, with 26 bases between. The germline V gene encodes CDR1 KGHDR and CDR2 SFDVKD. The CDR3 length is 18 residues. CDR3 coding DNA: TGTGCCACCAGTGATGTCAGGACGGTGGCGGGGGCGACAGGTGAGCAGTTCTTC. It codes for CATSDVRTVAGATGEQFF.

The gene calls are TRBV19 and TRBJ2-1, with a tentative D call TRBD2 (5 bases). V lost 7 bases and J 1 base, leaving 14 bases between the germline ends. This CDR3 has 15 residues. The germline V gene encodes CDR1 LNHDA and CDR2 SQIVND (reference sequence). CDR3 amino acids: CASTHLEGSYNEQFF. DNA for the CDR3: TGTGCCAGTACACATTTAGAGGGTTCCTACAATGAGCAGTTCTTC. The variable domain in full, completed from reference TRBV19 and TRBJ2-1, reads DGGITQSPKYLFRKEGQNVTLSCEQNLNHDAMYWYRQDPGQGLRLIYYSQIVNDFQKGDIAEGYSVSREKKESFPLTVTSAQKNPTAFYLCASTHLEGSYNEQFFGPGTRLTVL.

The CDR3: CASSGETGKDNSPLHF. CDR3 sequence (DNA): TGTGCCAGCAGCGGGGAGACAGGGAAGGATAATTCACCCCTCCACTTT. The rearrangement uses TRBV9 and TRBJ1-6, with 7 bases aligning to TRBD1. In germline, CDR1 is SGDLS, CDR2 YYNGEE. This CDR3 has 16 amino acids. After removal of 3 bases from V and 5 bases from J, the junction contained 8 bases not matched to a gene.

In DNA form, the CDR3 reads TGTGCCAGCAGCCAAGGGGGCCCTCCTGATTCACCCCTCCACTTT. Its translation: CASSQGGPPDSPLHF. This chain connects TRBV3-1 (or the pseudogene TRBV3-2) to TRBJ1-6; D perhaps matches TRBD1 (5 bases). Trimming shortened V by 1 base and J by 8 bases, and 12 bases separated the two germline ends. Germline values: CDR1 LGHDT, CDR2 YNNKEL (reference sequence). The CDR3 runs to 15 residues.

The chain joins TRBV4-3 to TRBJ2-2; the D gene is possibly TRBD1 (6 bases). The germline V and J ends were trimmed by 1 base and 7 bases, with 16 bases remaining between them. The CDR3 totals 16 residues. The germline V gene encodes CDR1 LGHNA and CDR2 YSLEER. CDR3 bases: TGCGCCAGCAGCCAAGCCGGATCAGGGGCAGTCGGGGAGCTGTTTTTT. Its translation: CASSQAGSGAVGELFF.

This clone is a singleton in its sample. The chain combines TRBV9 with TRBJ1-3; unclear D gene. The germline V gene has CDR1 SGDLS and CDR2 YYNGEE. With 3 bases removed from V and 0 bases from J, the gap between germline ends came to 13 bases. The CDR3 loop spans 16 amino acids. CDR3: CASSDGFSSSGNTIYF. In DNA form, the CDR3 reads TGTGCCAGCAGCGATGGGTTTTCTAGCTCTGGAAACACCATATATTTT.

This clone was recorded only once. This chain links TRBV7-8 with TRBJ1-6; D possibly corresponds to TRBD1 (5 bases). Germline lookup yields CDR1 SGHVS and CDR2 FQNEAQ. V lost 5 bases and J 10 bases, leaving 18 bases between the germline ends. The CDR3 length is 15 residues. For the CDR3, the DNA is TGTGCCAGCAGCCCCCCTGGGGGAGGAGGGTCACCCCTCCACTTT. This encodes CASSPPGGGGSPLHF.

CDR3 in DNA: TGTGCCAGCAGCACCTTCGGGGCGGGAAACTATGGCTACACCTTC. This sequence encodes CASSTFGAGNYGYTF. The rearrangement joins TRBV9 to TRBJ1-2; possible D gene TRBD1, 5 bases. CDR3 length: 15 amino acids. Trimming left V 4 bases short and J 2 bases short, with 15 bases between. In germline, CDR1 is SGDLS, CDR2 YYNGEE.

The rearrangement uses TRBV19 and TRBJ2-3; D is perhaps TRBD2 (6 bases). Germline assignment: CDR1 LNHDA and CDR2 SQIVND (reference sequence). The V gene lost 7 bases and the J gene lost 6 bases, with 11 bases spanning the gap. The CDR3 has 12 residues. CDR3 sequence: CASIGGADTQYF. CDR3 sequence (DNA): TGTGCCAGTATAGGAGGGGCGGATACGCAGTATTTT.

The V call is TRBV9, the J call TRBJ2-2; D might be TRBD1 (6 bases). There are 16 residues in the CDR3. V lost 0 bases to trimming and J lost 0 bases, with 9 bases between them. Germline V CDR1 and CDR2: SGDLS, YYNGEE. CDR3 nucleotides: TGTGCCAGCAGCGTAGAGGGACAAACGAACACCGGGGAGCTGTTTTTT. Residues: CASSVEGQTNTGELFF.

This clone was detected a few times. The chain uses TRBV3-1 (or the pseudogene TRBV3-2) and TRBJ1-2; D may be TRBD1 (5 bases). V lost 6 bases and J lost 7, with 18 bases in between. Germline CDR1 reads LGHDT; CDR2 reads YNNKEL (reference sequence). The CDR3 runs to 14 residues. CDR3 region: CASRQGAGLFGYTF. The DNA of the CDR3 is TGTGCCAGCAGGCAGGGCGCAGGTCTATTTGGCTACACCTTC.

V usage is TRBV4-1 and J usage is TRBJ1-2; D perhaps matches TRBD1 (5 bases). The CDR3 consists of 15 residues. With 4 bases removed from V and 2 bases from J, the gap between germline ends came to 14 bases. Germline V gene data show CDR1 as MGHRA and CDR2 as YSYEKL. The CDR3 region is CASSPPEGVNYGYTF. The CDR3 nucleotides are TGCGCCAGCAGCCCCCCGGAAGGGGTAAACTATGGCTACACCTTC.